The TCR beta chain under discussion was sequenced for a study of radiotherapy plus CTLA-4 blockade in lung cancer. For this clone: Its matching antigen is unknown.

In chemo-refractory metastatic non-small-cell lung cancer, patients got ipilimumab CTLA-4 blockade together with focal radiation. TCRdb keeps only in-frame clones here, not all; method: immunoSEQ multiplex PCR. The sample holds 80,000 to 100,000 clones, around 86% seen once. Study-level results: Researchers report tumor-derived TCR clones expanding in blood after radiotherapy plus ipilimumab.

The sequencing here drew on peripheral blood, taken from a patient treated with radiotherapy plus ipilimumab. The clonotype was recovered from a human donor with non-small cell lung cancer who had a partial response to radiotherapy plus ipilimumab.

The CDR3 DNA reads as TGTGCCAGCAGCTTAGCGCGTGGGGAGGAACTCACTGAAGCTTTCTTT. This translates into CASSLARGEELTEAFF. V gene TRBV7-6 combines with J gene TRBJ1-1; D remains unclear. The CDR3 sequence is 16 residues long. Trimming pared 0 bases from V and 4 bases from J, leaving 15 bases between. CDR1 and CDR2 from the germline V gene are SGHVS and FNYEAQ.